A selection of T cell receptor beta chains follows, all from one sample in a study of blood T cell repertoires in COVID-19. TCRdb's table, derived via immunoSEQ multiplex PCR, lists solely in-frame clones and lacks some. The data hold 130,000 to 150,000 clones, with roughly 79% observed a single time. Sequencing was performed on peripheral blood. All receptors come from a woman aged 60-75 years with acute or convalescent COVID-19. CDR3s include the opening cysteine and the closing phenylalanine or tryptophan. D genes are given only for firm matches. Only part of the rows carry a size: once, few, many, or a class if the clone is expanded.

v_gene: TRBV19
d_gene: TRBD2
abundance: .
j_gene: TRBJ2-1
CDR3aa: CASSIDGLAGGPGTFF
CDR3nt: TGTGCCAGTAGTATAGATGGGCTAGCGGGAGGGCCGGGTACGTTCTTC

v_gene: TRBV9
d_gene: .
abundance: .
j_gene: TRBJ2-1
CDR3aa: CASSGDGRHEQFF
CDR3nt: TGTGCCAGCAGCGGGGACGGGAGACATGAGCAGTTCTTC

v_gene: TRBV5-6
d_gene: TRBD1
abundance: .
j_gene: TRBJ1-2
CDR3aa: CASIPGQGRLVDGYTF
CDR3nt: TGTGCCAGCATCCCAGGACAGGGACGACTTGTGGATGGCTACACCTTC

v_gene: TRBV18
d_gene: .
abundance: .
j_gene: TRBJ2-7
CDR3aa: CASSLKQYEQYF
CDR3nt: TGTGCCAGCTCACTAAAACAATACGAGCAGTACTTC

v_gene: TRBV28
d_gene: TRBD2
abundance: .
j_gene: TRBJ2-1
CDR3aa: CASSTISGRAGGEQFF
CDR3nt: TGTGCCAGCAGTACCATAAGCGGGAGGGCCGGGGGTGAGCAGTTCTTC

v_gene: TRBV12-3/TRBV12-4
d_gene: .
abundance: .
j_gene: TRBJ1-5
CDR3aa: CASSLAGFQPQHF
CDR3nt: TGTGCCAGCAGTTTGGCAGGGTTTCAGCCCCAGCATTTT

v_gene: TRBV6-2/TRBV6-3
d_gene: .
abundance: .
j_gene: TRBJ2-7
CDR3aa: CASSYSGVDEQYF
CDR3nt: TGTGCCAGCAGTTACTCAGGGGTCGACGAGCAGTACTTC

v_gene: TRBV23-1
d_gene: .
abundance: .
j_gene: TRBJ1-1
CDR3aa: CASGLLGQKSNTEAFF
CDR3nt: TGCGCCAGCGGGCTATTGGGACAAAAATCGAACACTGAAGCTTTCTTT

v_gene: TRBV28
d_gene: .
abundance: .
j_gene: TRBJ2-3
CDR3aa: CASSSGGIFTDTQYF
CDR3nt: TGTGCCAGCAGTAGCGGCGGGATTTTTACAGATACGCAGTATTTT

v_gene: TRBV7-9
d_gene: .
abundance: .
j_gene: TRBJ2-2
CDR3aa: CASSLARANTGELFF
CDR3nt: TGTGCCAGCAGCTTAGCGCGAGCGAACACCGGGGAGCTGTTTTTT

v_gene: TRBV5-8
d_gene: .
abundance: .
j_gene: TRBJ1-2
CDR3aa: CARKRLLDYGYTF
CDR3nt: TGTGCCAGGAAGAGACTACTCGACTATGGCTACACCTTC

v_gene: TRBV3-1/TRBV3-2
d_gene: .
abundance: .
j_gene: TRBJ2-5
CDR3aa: CASSQFSTLGQETQYF
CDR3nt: TGTGCCAGCAGCCAATTCAGTACCCTTGGTCAAGAGACCCAGTACTTC

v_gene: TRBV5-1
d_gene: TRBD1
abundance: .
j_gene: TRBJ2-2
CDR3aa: CASSTAGGGTGELFF
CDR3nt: TGCGCCAGCAGCACTGCAGGGGGCGGCACCGGGGAGCTGTTTTTT

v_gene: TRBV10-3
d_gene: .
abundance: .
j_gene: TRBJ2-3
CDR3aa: CAITRSPTSYTQYF
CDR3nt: TGTGCCATCACTAGGTCACCGACTAGTTATACGCAGTATTTT

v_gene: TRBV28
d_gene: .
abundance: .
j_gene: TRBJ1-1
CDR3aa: CASSFHRSISEAFF
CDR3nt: TGTGCCAGCAGTTTCCACAGGTCGATCTCTGAAGCTTTCTTT

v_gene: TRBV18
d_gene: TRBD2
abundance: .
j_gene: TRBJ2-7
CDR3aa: CASSPTLSGRSSYEQYF
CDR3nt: TGTGCCAGCTCACCCACCCTTAGCGGGAGGTCTTCCTACGAGCAGTACTTC

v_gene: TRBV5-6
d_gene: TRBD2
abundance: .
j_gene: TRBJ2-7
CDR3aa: CASSWGLVPYEQYF
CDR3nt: TGTGCCAGCAGTTGGGGACTAGTTCCCTACGAGCAGTACTTC

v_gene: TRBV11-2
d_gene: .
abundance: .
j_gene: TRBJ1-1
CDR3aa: CASSFRLSGTEAFF
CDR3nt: TGTGCCAGCAGCTTTCGGCTTTCGGGCACTGAAGCTTTCTTT

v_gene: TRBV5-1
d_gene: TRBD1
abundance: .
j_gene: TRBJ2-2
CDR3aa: CASSLGTGSTGELFF
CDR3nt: TGCGCCAGCAGCTTGGGGACAGGGAGCACCGGGGAGCTGTTTTTT

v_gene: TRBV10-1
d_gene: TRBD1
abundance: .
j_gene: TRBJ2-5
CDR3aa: CASSPRQGFEETQYF
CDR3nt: TGCGCCAGCAGTCCGCGACAGGGGTTTGAGGAGACCCAGTACTTC

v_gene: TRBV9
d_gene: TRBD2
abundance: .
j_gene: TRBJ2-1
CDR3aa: CASSAYGRTSVNEQFF
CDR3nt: TGTGCCAGCAGCGCCTACGGGAGGACCTCTGTAAATGAGCAGTTCTTC

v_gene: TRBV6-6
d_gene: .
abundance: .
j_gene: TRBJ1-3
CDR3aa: CASSYSGGLSGNTIYF
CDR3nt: TGTGCCAGCAGTTACTCCGGGGGGCTCTCTGGAAACACCATATATTTT

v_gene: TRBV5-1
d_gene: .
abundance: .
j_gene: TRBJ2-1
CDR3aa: CASRRMEGGGPGFF
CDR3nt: TGCGCCAGCAGACGAATGGAGGGGGGAGGGCCTGGGTTCTTC

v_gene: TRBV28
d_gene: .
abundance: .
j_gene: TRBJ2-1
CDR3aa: CASSPRGLRVYNEQFF
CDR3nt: TGTGCCAGCAGTCCCAGGGGTCTAAGGGTTTACAATGAGCAGTTCTTC

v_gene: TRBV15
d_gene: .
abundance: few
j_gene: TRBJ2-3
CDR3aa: CATSRVTGSSNTDTQYF
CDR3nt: TGTGCCACCAGCAGAGTAACAGGATCCTCTAACACAGATACGCAGTATTTT

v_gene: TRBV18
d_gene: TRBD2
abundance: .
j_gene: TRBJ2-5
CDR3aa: CATSIRTSGRKYETQYF
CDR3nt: TGTGCCACCTCGATCCGGACTAGCGGGAGAAAATATGAGACCCAGTACTTC

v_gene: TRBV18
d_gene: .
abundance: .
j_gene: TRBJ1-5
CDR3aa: CASSRDTSNQPQHF
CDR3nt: TGTGCCAGCTCAAGAGACACCAGCAATCAGCCCCAGCATTTT

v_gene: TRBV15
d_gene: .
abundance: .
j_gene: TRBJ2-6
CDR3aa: CATSRRGQSWANVLTF
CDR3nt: TGTGCCACCAGCAGGAGGGGACAAAGCTGGGCCAACGTCCTGACTTTC

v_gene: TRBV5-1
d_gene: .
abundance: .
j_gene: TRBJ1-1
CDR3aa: CASSLQQALNTEAFF
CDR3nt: TGCGCCAGCAGCTTGCAACAGGCATTGAACACTGAAGCTTTCTTT

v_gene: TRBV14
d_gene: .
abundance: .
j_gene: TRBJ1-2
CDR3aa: CASSKRVVGRYGYTF
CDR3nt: TGTGCCAGCAGTAAGAGGGTCGTGGGCCGCTATGGCTACACCTTC

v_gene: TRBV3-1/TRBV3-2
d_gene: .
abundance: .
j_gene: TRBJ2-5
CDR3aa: CASSQDMGRETQYF
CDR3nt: TGTGCCAGCAGCCAAGATATGGGGAGAGAGACCCAGTACTTC

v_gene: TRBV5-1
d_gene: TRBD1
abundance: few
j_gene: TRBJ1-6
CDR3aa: CASSSGQTSRSLHF
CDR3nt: TGCGCCAGCAGTTCGGGACAGACTAGTAGGTCCCTCCACTTT

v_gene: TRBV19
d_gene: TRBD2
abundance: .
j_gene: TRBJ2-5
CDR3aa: CASSPKGSGYRETQYF
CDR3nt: TGTGCCAGTAGTCCCAAGGGTAGCGGGTATCGAGAGACCCAGTACTTC

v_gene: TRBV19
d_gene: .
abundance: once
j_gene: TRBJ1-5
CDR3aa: CASSIIHSVGNQPQHF
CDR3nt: TGTGCCAGTAGTATAATACACAGTGTGGGCAATCAGCCCCAGCATTTT

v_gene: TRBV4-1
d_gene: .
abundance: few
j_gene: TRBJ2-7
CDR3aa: CASSPATGYEQYF
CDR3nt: TGCGCCAGCAGCCCCGCAACAGGGTACGAGCAGTACTTC

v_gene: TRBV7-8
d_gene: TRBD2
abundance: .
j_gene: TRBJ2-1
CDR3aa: CASSLLRLAGNEQFF
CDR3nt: TGTGCCAGCAGCTTATTAAGGCTAGCGGGCAATGAGCAGTTCTTC

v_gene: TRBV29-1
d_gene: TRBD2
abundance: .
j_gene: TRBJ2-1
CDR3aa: CSVSRGGGSSYNEQFF
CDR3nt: TGCAGCGTTTCGAGGGGCGGGGGAAGCTCCTACAATGAGCAGTTCTTC

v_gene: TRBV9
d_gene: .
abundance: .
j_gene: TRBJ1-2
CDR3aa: CASSSRLGYTF
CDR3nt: TGTGCCAGCAGCTCGAGGCTTGGCTACACCTTC

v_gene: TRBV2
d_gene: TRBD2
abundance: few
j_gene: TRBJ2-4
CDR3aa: CASSVGLAGALAKNIQYF
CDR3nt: TGTGCCAGCAGTGTGGGCCTAGCGGGAGCGCTAGCCAAAAACATTCAGTACTTC

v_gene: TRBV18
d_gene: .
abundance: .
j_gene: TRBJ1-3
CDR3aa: CASSPGRQDSGNTIYF
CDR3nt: TGTGCCAGCTCACCAGGGAGACAGGACTCTGGAAACACCATATATTTT

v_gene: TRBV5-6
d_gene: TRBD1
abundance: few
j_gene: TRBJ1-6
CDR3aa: CASMGQGASPLHF
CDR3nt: TGTGCCAGCATGGGACAGGGGGCCTCACCCCTCCACTTT

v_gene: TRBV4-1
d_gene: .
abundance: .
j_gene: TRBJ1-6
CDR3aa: CASRAAASYNSPLHF
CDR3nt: TGCGCCAGCAGGGCCGCTGCCTCCTATAATTCACCCCTCCACTTT

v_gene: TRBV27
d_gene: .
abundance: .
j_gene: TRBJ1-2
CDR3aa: CASSLSRANYGYTF
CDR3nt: TGTGCCAGCAGTTTATCGAGAGCTAACTATGGCTACACCTTC

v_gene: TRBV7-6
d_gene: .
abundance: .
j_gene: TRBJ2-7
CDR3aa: CASARGYEQYF
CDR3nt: TGTGCCAGCGCAAGGGGGTACGAGCAGTACTTC

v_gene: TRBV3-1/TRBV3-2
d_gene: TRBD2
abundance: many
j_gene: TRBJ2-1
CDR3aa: CASSQGLAGPNEQFF
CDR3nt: TGTGCCAGCAGCCAGGGACTAGCGGGACCTAATGAGCAGTTCTTC

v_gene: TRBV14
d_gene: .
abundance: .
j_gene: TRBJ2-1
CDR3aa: CASSQEPLPSYNEQFF
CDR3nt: TGTGCCAGCAGCCAAGAACCACTTCCGTCCTACAATGAGCAGTTCTTC

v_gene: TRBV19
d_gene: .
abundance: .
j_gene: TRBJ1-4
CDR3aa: CASSSGQIDSTNEKLFF
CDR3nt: TGTGCCAGTAGCTCCGGACAGATTGATTCAACTAATGAAAAACTGTTTTTT

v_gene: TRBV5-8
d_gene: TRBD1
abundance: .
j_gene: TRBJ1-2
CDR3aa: CASSLTGTGGTYGYTF
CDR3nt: TGTGCCAGCAGCCTGACCGGGACAGGGGGAACCTATGGCTACACCTTC

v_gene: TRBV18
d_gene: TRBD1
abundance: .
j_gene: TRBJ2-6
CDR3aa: CASSPAGTGNSGANVLTF
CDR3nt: TGTGCCAGCTCACCCGCCGGGACAGGAAACTCTGGGGCCAACGTCCTGACTTTC

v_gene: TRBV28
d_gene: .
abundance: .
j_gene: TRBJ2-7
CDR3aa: CASSLRRDRFYEQYF
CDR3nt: TGTGCCAGCAGTTTAAGGCGGGACAGATTCTACGAGCAGTACTTC

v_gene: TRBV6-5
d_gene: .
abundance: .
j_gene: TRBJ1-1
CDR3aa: CASSLGGAYTEAFF
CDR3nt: TGTGCCAGCAGTCTGGGGGGGGCGTACACTGAAGCTTTCTTT

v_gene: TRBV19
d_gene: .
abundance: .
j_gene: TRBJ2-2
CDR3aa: CASSRKRASNTGELFF
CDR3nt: TGTGCCAGTAGCAGGAAGAGAGCCTCGAACACCGGGGAGCTGTTTTTT

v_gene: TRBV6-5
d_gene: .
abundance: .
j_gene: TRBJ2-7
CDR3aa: CASSLQQGRGYEQYF
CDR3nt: TGTGCCAGCAGTTTACAACAGGGAAGGGGCTACGAGCAGTACTTC

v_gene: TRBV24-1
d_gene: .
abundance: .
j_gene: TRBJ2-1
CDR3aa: CATSGLTRLTGSYNEQFF
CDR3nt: TGTGCCACCAGTGGATTGACCCGCTTGACGGGGTCCTACAATGAGCAGTTCTTC